The rows below give T cell receptor beta chains drawn from one sample of a study of blood T cell repertoires in COVID-19. Data came from immunoSEQ multiplex PCR; TCRdb stores just in-frame clones and leaves some out. Of a few hundred thousand clones in the sample, approximately 86% were seen once. Sequencing used PBMCs or T cells enriched from blood (not recorded which). The receptors derive from a woman aged 40-49 years with acute COVID-19. Both conserved end residues are part of each CDR3. Each record gives: J gene, clone size, CDR3 length, V gene, D gene, CDR3 DNA, CDR3 protein. D genes are given only for firm matches. Clone size, where shown, is once, few, many, or a class for clones that have expanded.

j_gene: TRBJ2-6; abundance: NA; len: 19; v_gene: TRBV27; d_gene: NA; CDR3nt: TGTGCCAGCAGTAAAACTAGGACGTTCCAAACCTCTGGGGCCAACGTCCTGACTTTC; CDR3aa: CASSKTRTFQTSGANVLTF
j_gene: TRBJ1-2; abundance: once; len: 14; v_gene: TRBV27; d_gene: NA; CDR3nt: TGTGCCAGCAGTCCCCTAGAACCCCCGTATGGCTACACCTTC; CDR3aa: CASSPLEPPYGYTF
j_gene: TRBJ2-2; abundance: NA; len: 12; v_gene: TRBV27; d_gene: NA; CDR3nt: TGTGCCAGCAGTTTTCGCACCGGGGAGCTGTTTTTT; CDR3aa: CASSFRTGELFF
j_gene: TRBJ2-5; abundance: NA; len: 14; v_gene: TRBV5-1; d_gene: NA; CDR3nt: TGCGCCAGCAGCTTGGCAGGGATGGGAGAGACCCAGTACTTC; CDR3aa: CASSLAGMGETQYF
j_gene: TRBJ2-4; abundance: NA; len: 12; v_gene: TRBV28; d_gene: NA; CDR3nt: TGTGCCAGTGGTTTGGTCCGGAACATTCAGTACTTC; CDR3aa: CASGLVRNIQYF
j_gene: TRBJ1-6; abundance: NA; len: 14; v_gene: TRBV5-1; d_gene: NA; CDR3nt: TGCGCCAGCAGCTTGCCAGGGGAGGGATCACCCCTCCACTTT; CDR3aa: CASSLPGEGSPLHF
j_gene: TRBJ1-1; abundance: NA; len: 12; v_gene: TRBV6-5; d_gene: NA; CDR3nt: TGTGCCAGCAGCTCCTCGGTTTCTCAAGCTTTCTTT; CDR3aa: CASSSSVSQAFF
j_gene: TRBJ1-2; abundance: NA; len: 13; v_gene: TRBV5-8; d_gene: NA; CDR3nt: TGTGCCAGCAGCTTGCTGTCAGCGGATGGCTACACCTTC; CDR3aa: CASSLLSADGYTF
j_gene: TRBJ1-2; abundance: once; len: 15; v_gene: TRBV7-2; d_gene: TRBD1; CDR3nt: TGTGCCAGCAGCATCCGCCGGGACAGCAACTATGGCTACACCTTC; CDR3aa: CASSIRRDSNYGYTF
j_gene: TRBJ1-1; abundance: NA; len: 16; v_gene: TRBV19; d_gene: TRBD1; CDR3nt: TGTGCCAGTAGACCAACCTTGGGGACAGGGAGCACTGAAGCTTTCTTT; CDR3aa: CASRPTLGTGSTEAFF
j_gene: TRBJ1-5; abundance: few; len: 15; v_gene: TRBV4-3; d_gene: NA; CDR3nt: TGCGCCAGCAGCCAAGAATGGAGTTTCAATCAGCCCCAGCATTTT; CDR3aa: CASSQEWSFNQPQHF
j_gene: TRBJ1-6; abundance: NA; len: 14; v_gene: TRBV28; d_gene: NA; CDR3nt: TGTGCCACCCAAAGGCAGGGATTTAATTCACCCCTCCACTTT; CDR3aa: CATQRQGFNSPLHF
j_gene: TRBJ1-5; abundance: NA; len: 13; v_gene: TRBV28; d_gene: NA; CDR3nt: TGTGCCAGCAGCTCCTCAGGCGTGCAGCCCCAGCATTTT; CDR3aa: CASSSSGVQPQHF
j_gene: TRBJ1-2; abundance: once; len: 17; v_gene: TRBV19; d_gene: TRBD1; CDR3nt: TGTGCCAGTAGTCCATCAACCGGGACAGCAAATTTCGATGGCTACACCTTC; CDR3aa: CASSPSTGTANFDGYTF
j_gene: TRBJ2-7; abundance: once; len: 13; v_gene: TRBV19; d_gene: TRBD2; CDR3nt: TGTGCCAGTAGTCAGGGACTAGCTCTCGAGCAGTACTTC; CDR3aa: CASSQGLALEQYF
j_gene: TRBJ2-2; abundance: NA; len: 15; v_gene: TRBV2; d_gene: NA; CDR3nt: TGTGCCAGCAGTGAGAGGGCGAGAGGCCACGGGGAGCTGTTTTTT; CDR3aa: CASSERARGHGELFF
j_gene: TRBJ2-5; abundance: NA; len: 15; v_gene: TRBV19; d_gene: NA; CDR3nt: TGTGCCAGTAGTAAATCCCGAAGGGGGCAAGAGACCCAGTACTTC; CDR3aa: CASSKSRRGQETQYF
j_gene: TRBJ1-1; abundance: NA; len: 14; v_gene: TRBV4-3; d_gene: NA; CDR3nt: TGCGCCAGCAGCCAAGACGGAGGGGACACTGAAGCTTTCTTT; CDR3aa: CASSQDGGDTEAFF
j_gene: TRBJ2-1; abundance: NA; len: 15; v_gene: TRBV7-3; d_gene: TRBD2; CDR3nt: TGTGCCAGCAGCTTCAGCGGGAGTTTCAACAATGAGCAGTTCTTC; CDR3aa: CASSFSGSFNNEQFF
j_gene: TRBJ2-7; abundance: NA; len: 14; v_gene: TRBV30; d_gene: TRBD2; CDR3nt: TGTGCCTGGGCTCCGGGACTAGCGGGGTTCGAGCAGTACTTC; CDR3aa: CAWAPGLAGFEQYF
j_gene: TRBJ2-7; abundance: NA; len: 16; v_gene: TRBV27; d_gene: NA; CDR3nt: TGTGCCAGCAGTCTTAGGGGTGGGCAGCTCTCCTACGAGCAGTACTTC; CDR3aa: CASSLRGGQLSYEQYF
j_gene: TRBJ2-6; abundance: NA; len: 18; v_gene: TRBV19; d_gene: TRBD1; CDR3nt: TGTGCCAGTAGTATAGATTCAGGGACAGCCTCTGGGGCCAACGTCCTGACTTTC; CDR3aa: CASSIDSGTASGANVLTF
j_gene: TRBJ1-1; abundance: NA; len: 11; v_gene: TRBV20-1; d_gene: NA; CDR3nt: TGCAGTCCACAGCCGAACACTGAAGCTTTCTTT; CDR3aa: CSPQPNTEAFF
j_gene: TRBJ2-3; abundance: once; len: 12; v_gene: TRBV5-1; d_gene: NA; CDR3nt: TGCGCCAGCAGCTTGGCGAGAGATACGCAGTATTTT; CDR3aa: CASSLARDTQYF
j_gene: TRBJ1-3; abundance: once; len: 16; v_gene: TRBV19; d_gene: TRBD1; CDR3nt: TGTGCCAGTAGTATCGGACAGGGGGCGACTGGAAACACCATATATTTT; CDR3aa: CASSIGQGATGNTIYF
j_gene: TRBJ2-3; abundance: NA; len: 17; v_gene: TRBV4-3; d_gene: TRBD2; CDR3nt: TGCGCCAGCAGCCCTGGACTAGCGGGAGGGTTCACAGATACGCAGTATTTT; CDR3aa: CASSPGLAGGFTDTQYF
j_gene: TRBJ2-1; abundance: NA; len: 13; v_gene: TRBV12-3/TRBV12-4; d_gene: TRBD1; CDR3nt: TGTGCCAGCAGTCAGGGACAGATGAGTGAGCAGTTCTTC; CDR3aa: CASSQGQMSEQFF
j_gene: TRBJ2-1; abundance: NA; len: 13; v_gene: TRBV7-2; d_gene: NA; CDR3nt: TGTGCCAGCAGCACCCCACAGGGCCATCGTCGGTTCTTC; CDR3aa: CASSTPQGHRRFF
j_gene: TRBJ2-4; abundance: NA; len: 12; v_gene: TRBV7-9; d_gene: TRBD1; CDR3nt: TGTGCCAGCAGAGAGGACAGGAACATTCAGTACTTC; CDR3aa: CASREDRNIQYF
j_gene: TRBJ1-6; abundance: NA; len: 13; v_gene: TRBV27; d_gene: TRBD1; CDR3nt: TGTGCCAGCAGAGACAGGGGACCTTCACCCCTCCACTTT; CDR3aa: CASRDRGPSPLHF
j_gene: TRBJ2-1; abundance: once; len: 11; v_gene: TRBV7-8; d_gene: NA; CDR3nt: TGTGCCAGCAGCTTCAGAAATGAGCAGTTCTTC; CDR3aa: CASSFRNEQFF
j_gene: TRBJ1-4; abundance: NA; len: 16; v_gene: TRBV9; d_gene: NA; CDR3nt: TGTGCCAGCAGCGTAGCTACCGGACAGTTAAATGAAAAACTGTTTTTT; CDR3aa: CASSVATGQLNEKLFF
j_gene: TRBJ1-1; abundance: NA; len: 14; v_gene: TRBV11-2; d_gene: NA; CDR3nt: TGTGCCAGCAGCTCGACGGCGACGGGCACTGAAGCTTTCTTT; CDR3aa: CASSSTATGTEAFF
j_gene: TRBJ2-2; abundance: NA; len: 15; v_gene: TRBV11-2; d_gene: TRBD1; CDR3nt: TGTGCCAGCAGCTCGCCGGGACAGGGACACGGGGAGCTGTTTTTT; CDR3aa: CASSSPGQGHGELFF
j_gene: TRBJ2-1; abundance: NA; len: 15; v_gene: TRBV19; d_gene: TRBD1; CDR3nt: TGTGCCAGTACCGAAACAGGGGTCTCCTACAATGAGCAGTTCTTC; CDR3aa: CASTETGVSYNEQFF
j_gene: TRBJ2-2; abundance: NA; len: 16; v_gene: TRBV5-1; d_gene: TRBD2; CDR3nt: TGCGCCAGCAGCCCGCTAGCGGGATCGAACACCGGGGAGCTGTTTTTT; CDR3aa: CASSPLAGSNTGELFF
j_gene: TRBJ1-1; abundance: NA; len: 13; v_gene: TRBV28; d_gene: NA; CDR3nt: TGTGCCAGCAGTTTAGGGGCCCCCACTGAAGCTTTCTTT; CDR3aa: CASSLGAPTEAFF
j_gene: TRBJ1-1; abundance: NA; len: 14; v_gene: TRBV10-3; d_gene: NA; CDR3nt: TGTGCCATCAGTGAGTCGAGTTTTGGCACTGAAGCTTTCTTT; CDR3aa: CAISESSFGTEAFF
j_gene: TRBJ2-1; abundance: NA; len: 14; v_gene: TRBV27; d_gene: NA; CDR3nt: TGTGCCAGCAGTTTTAACTCCGGGAACAATGAGCAGTTCTTC; CDR3aa: CASSFNSGNNEQFF
j_gene: TRBJ1-5; abundance: once; len: 15; v_gene: TRBV7-8; d_gene: TRBD1; CDR3nt: TGTGCCAGCAGCTTAGGGACAGGGACCTCGCGGCCCCAGCATTTT; CDR3aa: CASSLGTGTSRPQHF
j_gene: TRBJ2-7; abundance: NA; len: 14; v_gene: TRBV9; d_gene: TRBD2; CDR3nt: TGTGCCAGCAGCCGGGGGGAGGCCAAAGACGAGCAGTACTTC; CDR3aa: CASSRGEAKDEQYF
j_gene: TRBJ2-3; abundance: NA; len: 15; v_gene: TRBV7-9; d_gene: NA; CDR3nt: TGTGCCAGCAGCAAAACGGAGGGACGCACAGATACGCAGTATTTT; CDR3aa: CASSKTEGRTDTQYF
j_gene: TRBJ1-1; abundance: NA; len: 12; v_gene: TRBV7-8; d_gene: NA; CDR3nt: TGTGCCAGCAGCCACAGGAACACTGAAGCTTTCTTT; CDR3aa: CASSHRNTEAFF
j_gene: TRBJ2-7; abundance: NA; len: 11; v_gene: TRBV29-1; d_gene: NA; CDR3nt: TGCAGCGTGAGAGACAGCTACGAGCAGTACTTC; CDR3aa: CSVRDSYEQYF
j_gene: TRBJ2-3; abundance: NA; len: 17; v_gene: TRBV7-2; d_gene: NA; CDR3nt: TGTGCCAGCAGCTTAGTGGGCAGGGCATCTAGCACAGATACGCAGTATTTT; CDR3aa: CASSLVGRASSTDTQYF
j_gene: TRBJ2-1; abundance: once; len: 16; v_gene: TRBV25-1; d_gene: TRBD2; CDR3nt: TGTGCCAGCACTGACCCAGCTAGCGGAACCTACAATGAGCAGTTCTTC; CDR3aa: CASTDPASGTYNEQFF
j_gene: TRBJ2-2; abundance: NA; len: 16; v_gene: TRBV24-1; d_gene: TRBD2; CDR3nt: TGTGCCACCAGTGATTCACTAGCGCCCTACACCGGGGAGCTGTTTTTT; CDR3aa: CATSDSLAPYTGELFF
j_gene: TRBJ1-1; abundance: NA; len: 13; v_gene: TRBV14; d_gene: NA; CDR3nt: TGTGCCAGCAGCCGTGAAGGGGTAACTGAAGCTTTCTTT; CDR3aa: CASSREGVTEAFF
j_gene: TRBJ2-2; abundance: NA; len: 16; v_gene: TRBV5-5; d_gene: NA; CDR3nt: TGTGCCAGCAGCTTGGGTGGCGGGATGAACACCGGGGAGCTGTTTTTT; CDR3aa: CASSLGGGMNTGELFF
j_gene: TRBJ2-5; abundance: NA; len: 14; v_gene: TRBV28; d_gene: TRBD2; CDR3nt: TGTGCCAGCAGTTCTCCTTCGGGGGGGGAGACCCAGTACTTC; CDR3aa: CASSSPSGGETQYF
j_gene: TRBJ1-1; abundance: NA; len: 13; v_gene: TRBV5-6; d_gene: NA; CDR3nt: TGTGCCAGCAGCTTGACCGGTCACACTGAAGCTTTCTTT; CDR3aa: CASSLTGHTEAFF
j_gene: TRBJ1-5; abundance: NA; len: 18; v_gene: TRBV7-8; d_gene: TRBD1; CDR3nt: TGTGCCAGCAGCTCTAGACCTCCACGGACAGGGGGCAGCCAGCCCCAGCATTTT; CDR3aa: CASSSRPPRTGGSQPQHF
j_gene: TRBJ2-5; abundance: NA; len: 13; v_gene: TRBV28; d_gene: TRBD1; CDR3nt: TGTGCCAGCAGGGCCGGACAGGAAGAGACCCAGTACTTC; CDR3aa: CASRAGQEETQYF
j_gene: TRBJ1-5; abundance: NA; len: 15; v_gene: TRBV2; d_gene: NA; CDR3nt: TGTGCCAGCAGTGATTTCAGGGCGGGGGATCAGCCCCAGCATTTT; CDR3aa: CASSDFRAGDQPQHF
j_gene: TRBJ1-2; abundance: NA; len: 17; v_gene: TRBV5-5; d_gene: TRBD1; CDR3nt: TGTGCCAGCTCCCCATATCCTCCGACAGGGGCTAACTATGGCTACACCTTC; CDR3aa: CASSPYPPTGANYGYTF